Listed below are T cell receptor beta chains from one sample, sequenced in a study of Ad26.COV2.S vaccination and SARS-CoV-2 variants. Repertoires were generated with immunoSEQ multiplex PCR, while TCRdb's copy carries only in-frame clones and drops some. Of around 450,000 clones in the sample, approximately 88% were seen once. Sequences were derived from peripheral blood, sampled in a trial of Ad26.COV2.S vaccine versus placebo. The receptors were sampled from a person aged 18-60 years who received the Ad26.COV2.S COVID-19 vaccine or a placebo. CDR3s include the opening cysteine and the closing phenylalanine or tryptophan. D genes are given only for firm matches. Not all rows give a size; the values are once, few, many and, for expanded clones, a class.

clone size,D gene,CDR3 length,J gene,V gene,CDR3 DNA,CDR3 protein
NA,TRBD1,15,TRBJ1-3,TRBV19,TGTGCCACGGGACAGGGTACTGGAGCTGGAAACACCATATATTTT,CATGQGTGAGNTIYF
NA,TRBD2,15,TRBJ2-1,TRBV27,TGTGCCAGCAGTTACCGGGAGGATTTATACAATGAGCAGTTCTTC,CASSYREDLYNEQFF
NA,NA,16,TRBJ1-1,TRBV12-5,TGTGCTAGTGCCCAGCATTCTGGGGGGAGGAACACTGAAGCTTTCTTT,CASAQHSGGRNTEAFF
NA,NA,12,TRBJ1-1,TRBV2,TGTGCCAGCCCTTATCTTAACACTGAAGCTTTCTTT,CASPYLNTEAFF
NA,TRBD1,16,TRBJ1-2,TRBV5-1,TGCGCCAGCAGCTTGGATTATCCAGGGGGCGTCTATGGCTACACCTTC,CASSLDYPGGVYGYTF
NA,TRBD1,14,TRBJ2-5,TRBV29-1,TGCAGCGTTGAAGAGTCAGGGGGCAGAGAGACCCAGTACTTC,CSVEESGGRETQYF
NA,TRBD1,14,TRBJ1-4,TRBV5-1,TGCGCCAGCAGCGACCGACAGGGGGATGAAAAACTGTTTTTT,CASSDRQGDEKLFF
NA,NA,16,TRBJ2-7,TRBV27,TGTGCCAGCAGCGGACGCAAGGGGCGCGTGTCCTACGAGCAGTACTTC,CASSGRKGRVSYEQYF
NA,NA,15,TRBJ2-3,TRBV14,TGTGCCAGCAGCCAAGCGGGGCCGGACCCAGATACGCAGTATTTT,CASSQAGPDPDTQYF
NA,NA,15,TRBJ1-6,TRBV28,TGTGCCAGCAGCGTAAGGGCCCCGGACAATTCACCCCTCCACTTT,CASSVRAPDNSPLHF
NA,TRBD1,14,TRBJ2-7,TRBV9,TGTGCCAGCAGCCCATCGACAGGGGCCTACGAGCAGTACTTC,CASSPSTGAYEQYF
NA,NA,15,TRBJ1-2,TRBV5-1,TGCGCCAGCAGCTGGGGAGGGGGGGAGTCGGAAGGCTACACCTTC,CASSWGGGESEGYTF
NA,NA,14,TRBJ2-2,TRBV28,TGTGCCAGCAGGGGGAGTACGAACACCGGGGAGCTGTTTTTT,CASRGSTNTGELFF
NA,TRBD1,13,TRBJ2-7,TRBV6-2/TRBV6-3,TGTGCCAGCAGTTACTTAGGGGGCCGCGAGCAGTACTTC,CASSYLGGREQYF
NA,TRBD1,13,TRBJ2-7,TRBV7-8,TGTGCCAGCAGCTCGGACAGGGGTTACGAGCAGTACTTC,CASSSDRGYEQYF
few,NA,16,TRBJ2-3,TRBV6-1,TGTGCCAGCAGTGAATTGTTCGGGCGCGGCACAGATACGCAGTATTTT,CASSELFGRGTDTQYF
NA,NA,12,TRBJ2-1,TRBV12-3/TRBV12-4,TGTGCCAGCACCTATGAGAGGAATGAGCAGTTCTTC,CASTYERNEQFF
NA,NA,15,TRBJ2-7,TRBV19,TGTGCCAGTAGTATAAAAGGGGCGGCAACCTACGAGCAGTACTTC,CASSIKGAATYEQYF
NA,TRBD1,13,TRBJ1-4,TRBV29-1,TGCAGCGTGGAGGGACAGGGCGGTGAAAAACTGTTTTTT,CSVEGQGGEKLFF
NA,NA,13,TRBJ2-7,TRBV19,TGTGCCAGTAGTCCATCCAGGGGGGGCGAGCAGTACTTC,CASSPSRGGEQYF
NA,NA,14,TRBJ1-5,TRBV28,TGTGCCGGACGTAAATCAGGTACCAATCAGCCCCAGCATTTT,CAGRKSGTNQPQHF